What follows describes a single T cell receptor (beta chain). Antigen: not known. The junction shows a germline mismatch at one end, possibly a read error. This table comes from immunoSEQ multiplex PCR, and its TCRdb copy is limited to in-frame clones, with some not included. This table holds about 110,000 clones, 93% found once. This CDR3 spans 15 amino acids. Germline CDR1 SSHAT, CDR2 FNYEAQ (reference sequence). This entry is derived from a study of graft-versus-host responses after intestinal transplantation. The sequence derives from a human donor who received an intestinal transplant. J is TRBJ2-5 and V is TRBV7-7; 9 bases map to TRBD1. The input for sequencing was unstimulated CD8+ T cells sorted from spleen or lymph node cells, taken before intestinal transplant. The CDR3 reads CASSTGTGNEETQYF. CDR3 DNA: TGTGCTAGCAGCACGGGGACAGGGAATGAAGAGACCCAGTACTTC.